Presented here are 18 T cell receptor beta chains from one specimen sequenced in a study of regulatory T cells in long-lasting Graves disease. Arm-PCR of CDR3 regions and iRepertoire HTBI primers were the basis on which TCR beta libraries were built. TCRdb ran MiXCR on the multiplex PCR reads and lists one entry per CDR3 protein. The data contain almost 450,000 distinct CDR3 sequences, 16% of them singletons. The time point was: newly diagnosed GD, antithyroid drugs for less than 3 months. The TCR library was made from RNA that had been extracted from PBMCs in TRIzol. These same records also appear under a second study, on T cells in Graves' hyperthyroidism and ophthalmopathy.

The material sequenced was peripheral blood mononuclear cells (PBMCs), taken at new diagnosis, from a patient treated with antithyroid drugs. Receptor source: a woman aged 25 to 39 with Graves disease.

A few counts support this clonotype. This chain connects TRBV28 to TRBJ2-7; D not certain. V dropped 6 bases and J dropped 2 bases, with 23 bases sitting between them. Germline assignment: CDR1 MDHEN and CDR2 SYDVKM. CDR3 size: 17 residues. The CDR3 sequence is CASRRGSGPSSTYEQYF. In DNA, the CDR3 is TGTGCCAGCAGACGTGGGTCGGGTCCATCTTCTACCTACGAGCAGTACTTC.

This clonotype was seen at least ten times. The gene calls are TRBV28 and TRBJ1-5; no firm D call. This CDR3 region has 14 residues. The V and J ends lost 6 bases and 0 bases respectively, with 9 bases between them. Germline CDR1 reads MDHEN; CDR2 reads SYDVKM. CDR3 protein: CASSTTPSNQPQHF. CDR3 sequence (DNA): TGTGCCAGCAGCACGACACCTAGCAATCAGCCCCAGCATTTT.

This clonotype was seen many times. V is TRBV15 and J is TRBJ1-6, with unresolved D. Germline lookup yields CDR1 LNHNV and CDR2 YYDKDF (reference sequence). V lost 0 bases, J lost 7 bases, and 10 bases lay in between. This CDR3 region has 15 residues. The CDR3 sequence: CATSRDPGRNSPLHF. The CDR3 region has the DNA TGTGCCACCAGCAGAGACCCCGGTCGGAATTCACCCCTCCACTTT.

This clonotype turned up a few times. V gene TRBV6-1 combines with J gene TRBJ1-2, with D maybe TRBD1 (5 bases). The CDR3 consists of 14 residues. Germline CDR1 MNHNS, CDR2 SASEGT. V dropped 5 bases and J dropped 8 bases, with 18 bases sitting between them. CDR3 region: CASSKTNLRGGYTF. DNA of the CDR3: TGTGCCAGCAGTAAAACTAATCTACGGGGGGGCTACACCTTC.

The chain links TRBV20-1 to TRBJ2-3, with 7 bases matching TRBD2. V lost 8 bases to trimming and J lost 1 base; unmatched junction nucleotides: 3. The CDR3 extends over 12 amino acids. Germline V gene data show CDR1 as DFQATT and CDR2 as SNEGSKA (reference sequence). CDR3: CSLSGGTDTQYF. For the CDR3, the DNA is TGCAGTTTAAGCGGGGGCACAGATACGCAGTATTTT.

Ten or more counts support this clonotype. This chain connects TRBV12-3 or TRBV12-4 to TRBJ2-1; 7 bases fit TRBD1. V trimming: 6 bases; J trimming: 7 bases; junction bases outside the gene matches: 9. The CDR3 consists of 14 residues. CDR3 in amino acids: CASSRQGRPNEQFF. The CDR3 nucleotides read TGTGCCAGCAGCCGACAGGGACGGCCTAATGAGCAGTTCTTC.

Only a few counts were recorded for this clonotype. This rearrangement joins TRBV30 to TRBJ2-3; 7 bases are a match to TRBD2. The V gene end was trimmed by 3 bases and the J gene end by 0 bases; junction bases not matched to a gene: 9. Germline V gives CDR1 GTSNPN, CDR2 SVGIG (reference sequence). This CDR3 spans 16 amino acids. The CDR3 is CAWSHGGLSSTDTQYF. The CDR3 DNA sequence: TGTGCCTGGAGCCACGGGGGGTTATCTAGCACAGATACGCAGTATTTT.

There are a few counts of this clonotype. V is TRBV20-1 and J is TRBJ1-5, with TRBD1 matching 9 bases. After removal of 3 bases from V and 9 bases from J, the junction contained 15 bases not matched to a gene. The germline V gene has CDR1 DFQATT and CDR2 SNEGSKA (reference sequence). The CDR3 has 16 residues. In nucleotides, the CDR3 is TGCAGTGCTAGGTCCGACCGGGACAGGGCTTATCCGCCCCAGCATTTT. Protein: CSARSDRDRAYPPQHF.

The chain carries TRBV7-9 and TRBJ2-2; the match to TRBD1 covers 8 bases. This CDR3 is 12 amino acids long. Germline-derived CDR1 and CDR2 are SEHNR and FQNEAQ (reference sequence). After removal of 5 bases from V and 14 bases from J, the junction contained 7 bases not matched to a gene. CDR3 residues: CASSQGTGVLFF. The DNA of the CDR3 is TGTGCCAGCAGCCAAGGGACAGGCGTTCTGTTTTTT.

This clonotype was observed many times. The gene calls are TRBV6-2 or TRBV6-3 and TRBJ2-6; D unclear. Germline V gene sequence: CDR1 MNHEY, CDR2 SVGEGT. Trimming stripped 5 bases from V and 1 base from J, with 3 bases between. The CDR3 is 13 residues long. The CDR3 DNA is TGTGCCAGCAGTGGATCTGGGGCCAACGTCCTGACTTTC. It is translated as CASSGSGANVLTF.

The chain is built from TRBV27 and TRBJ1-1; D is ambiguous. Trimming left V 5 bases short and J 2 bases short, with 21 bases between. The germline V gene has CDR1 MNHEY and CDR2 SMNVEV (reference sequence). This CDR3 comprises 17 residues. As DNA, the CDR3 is TGTGCCAGCAGTCGCCCGCCAGGTTTTGAGGTCAACACTGAAGCTTTCTTT. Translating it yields CASSRPPGFEVNTEAFF.

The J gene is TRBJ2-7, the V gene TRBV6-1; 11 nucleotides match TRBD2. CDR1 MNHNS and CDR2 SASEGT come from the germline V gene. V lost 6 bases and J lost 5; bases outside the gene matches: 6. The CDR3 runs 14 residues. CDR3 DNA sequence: TGTGCCAGCAGGGGTAGCGGGAGGGCGAACGAGCAGTACTTC. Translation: CASRGSGRANEQYF.

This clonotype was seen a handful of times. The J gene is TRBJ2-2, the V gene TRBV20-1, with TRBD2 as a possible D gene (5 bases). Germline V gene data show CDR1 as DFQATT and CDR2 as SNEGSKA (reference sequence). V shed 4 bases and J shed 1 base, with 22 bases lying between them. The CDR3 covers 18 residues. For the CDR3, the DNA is TGCAGTGCTAAAATCCACGGGGTCCGAGATTTGAACACCGGGGAGCTGTTTTTT. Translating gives CSAKIHGVRDLNTGELFF.

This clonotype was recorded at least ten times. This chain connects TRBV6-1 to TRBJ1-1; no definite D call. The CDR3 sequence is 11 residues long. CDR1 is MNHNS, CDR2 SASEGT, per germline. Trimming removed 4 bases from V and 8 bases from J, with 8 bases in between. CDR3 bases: TGTGCCAGCAGTGTTGGAGGCGAAGCTTTCTTT. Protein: CASSVGGEAFF.

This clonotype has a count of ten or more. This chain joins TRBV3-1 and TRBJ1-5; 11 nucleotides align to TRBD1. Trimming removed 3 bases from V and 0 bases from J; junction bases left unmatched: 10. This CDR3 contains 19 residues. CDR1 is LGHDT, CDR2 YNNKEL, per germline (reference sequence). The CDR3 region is CASSQSFGTGGSSNQPQHF. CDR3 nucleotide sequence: TGTGCCAGCAGCCAGTCTTTCGGGACAGGGGGTTCTAGCAATCAGCCCCAGCATTTT.

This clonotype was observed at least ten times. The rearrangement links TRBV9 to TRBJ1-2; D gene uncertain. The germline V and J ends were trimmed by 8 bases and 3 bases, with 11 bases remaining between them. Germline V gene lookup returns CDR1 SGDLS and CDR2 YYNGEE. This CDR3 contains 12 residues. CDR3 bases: TGTGCCAGTAAAGCCATGGACTATGGCTACACCTTC. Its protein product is CASKAMDYGYTF.

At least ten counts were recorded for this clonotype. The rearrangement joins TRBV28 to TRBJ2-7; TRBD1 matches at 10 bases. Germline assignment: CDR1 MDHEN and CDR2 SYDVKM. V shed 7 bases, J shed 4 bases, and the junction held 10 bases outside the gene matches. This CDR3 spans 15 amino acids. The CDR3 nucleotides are TGTGCCAGCAAGGCAACCGGGACAGGGGTTTACGAGCAGTACTTC. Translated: CASKATGTGVYEQYF.

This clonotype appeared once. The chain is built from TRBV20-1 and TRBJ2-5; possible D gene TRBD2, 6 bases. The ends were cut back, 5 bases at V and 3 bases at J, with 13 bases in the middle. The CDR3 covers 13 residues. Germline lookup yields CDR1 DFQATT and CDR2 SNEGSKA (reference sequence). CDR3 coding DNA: TGCAGTGCTCCACCACCGGGAGAAGAGACCCAGTACTTC. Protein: CSAPPPGEETQYF.